This entry describes one TCR beta chain. The sample contains more than one DNA sequence encoding this CDR3. These data are taken from a study of blood T cell repertoires in COVID-19. The overall study: COVID-19 samples from acute and convalescent phases originated in the United States, Italy and Spain.

Per the original methods: Quantification of nucleated cells was approximated via reference gene primer amplification. Assay used: immunoSEQ multiplex PCR; TCRdb lists only in-frame clones, some missing. D and trimming come from the DNA, and the V and J calls and clone size come from that table. The sample holds 100,000 to 150,000 clones; about four fifths are singletons and the top ten take about 9.5%. Germline CDR1 and CDR2: SEHNR and FQNEAQ (reference sequence). This CDR3 region has 15 residues. The trim removed 5 bases at V and 0 bases at J, leaving 5 bases unmatched. Sequenced sample: peripheral blood. J is TRBJ1-1 and V is TRBV7-9, with 8 positions matching TRBD1. The sequence came from a man aged 35 to 55 with active or convalescent COVID-19. The CDR3 loop reads CASSPRQGMNTEAFF. For the CDR3, the DNA is TGTGCCAGCAGCCCACGACAGGGGATGAACACTGAAGCTTTCTTT. The full variable domain, in which reference TRBV7-9 and TRBJ1-1 provide the parts outside the CDR3, is DTGVSQNPRHKITKRGQNVTFRCDPISEHNRLYWYRQTLGQGPEFLTYFQNEAQLEKSRLLSDRFSAERPKGSFSTLEIQRTEQGDSAMYLCASSPRQGMNTEAFFGQGTRLTVV.